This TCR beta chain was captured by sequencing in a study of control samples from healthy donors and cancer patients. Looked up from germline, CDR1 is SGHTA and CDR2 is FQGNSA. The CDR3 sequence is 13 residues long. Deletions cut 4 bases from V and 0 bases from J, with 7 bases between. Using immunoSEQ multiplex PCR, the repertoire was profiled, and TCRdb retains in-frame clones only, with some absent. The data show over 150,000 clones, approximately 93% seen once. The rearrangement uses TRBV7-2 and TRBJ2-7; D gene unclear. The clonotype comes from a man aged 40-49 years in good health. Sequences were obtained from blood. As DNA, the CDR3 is TGTGCCAGCAGCTACTTTCTCTCCTACGAGCAGTACTTC. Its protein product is CASSYFLSYEQYF.